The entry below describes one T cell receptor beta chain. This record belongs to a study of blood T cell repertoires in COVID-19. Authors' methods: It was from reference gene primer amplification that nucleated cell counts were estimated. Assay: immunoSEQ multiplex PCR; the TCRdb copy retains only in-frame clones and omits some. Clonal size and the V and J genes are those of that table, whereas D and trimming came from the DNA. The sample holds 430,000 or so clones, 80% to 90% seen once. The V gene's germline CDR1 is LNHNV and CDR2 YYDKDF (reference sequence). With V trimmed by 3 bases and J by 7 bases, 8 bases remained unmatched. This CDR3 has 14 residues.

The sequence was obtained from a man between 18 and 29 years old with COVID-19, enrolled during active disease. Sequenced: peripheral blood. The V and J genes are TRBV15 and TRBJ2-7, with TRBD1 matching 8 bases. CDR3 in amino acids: CATSRDRASKEQYF. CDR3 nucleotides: TGTGCCACCAGCAGGGACAGGGCTTCTAAGGAGCAGTACTTC.